Described below is a single TCR beta chain sequence and its context. The data were obtained in a study of blood T cell repertoires in COVID-19. The table came from immunoSEQ multiplex PCR; TCRdb's copy has only in-frame clones and leaves some out. The sample includes about 200,000 clones, around 90% of them seen just once. The CDR3 totals 18 residues. This receptor was taken from a man aged 50-60 years with acute or convalescent COVID-19. The chain is built from TRBV21-1 and TRBJ2-1; TRBD2 reflects the table's D call only, with no check against the DNA. TRBV21-1 is tagged as a pseudogene. Source material: peripheral blood. CDR3 sequence reads: CASSKVAGKAPSYNEQFF. Here the CDR3 DNA reads TGTGCCAGCAGCAAAGTGGCGGGCAAGGCGCCCTCCTACAATGAGCAGTTCTTC.